The 11 T cell receptor beta chains below all came from one sample that was sequenced in a study of T cell responses to AZD1222 COVID-19 vaccine listed by TCRdb under 2021. What the time point label conveys for this sample: baseline before first vaccination. Receptor libraries were prepared by the immunoSEQ multiplex PCR assay. TCRdb holds this immuneACCESS table with in-frame rearrangements only. Some clones are missing; in checked studies, unresolved V genes explain under half, and the rest has no known cause. The sample data list more than 100,000 clones, and about 93% of these were observed just once. The ten biggest clones cover around 5% of the sample. Sample: peripheral blood, taken on day 0 of AZD1222 vaccination. The source is an adult in good health.

This rearrangement joins TRBV29-1 to TRBJ1-1; D is unresolved. V lost 7 bases, J lost 4 bases, and 16 bases lay in between. The CDR3 has 13 amino acids. Looked up from germline, CDR1 is SQVTM and CDR2 is ANQGSEA. CDR3 in DNA: TGCAGCGCCGATCGGTCGGAGGGCACTGAAGCTTTCTTT. Encoded protein: CSADRSEGTEAFF.

V gene TRBV9 combines with J gene TRBJ2-1; no reliable D call. CDR1 and CDR2 (germline): SGDLS, YYNGEE. The CDR3 has 15 residues. V lost 3 bases to trimming and J lost 5 bases, with 15 bases between them. CDR3 nucleotides: TGTGCCAGCAGCGGCCTGGGGTCAGTCGACAATGAGCAGTTCTTC. Protein product: CASSGLGSVDNEQFF.

J is TRBJ2-5 and V is TRBV4-1; 11 bases map to TRBD2. Germline-derived CDR1 and CDR2 are MGHRA and YSYEKL. CDR3 size: 17 residues. V lost 1 base and J lost 5; bases outside the gene matches: 9. The CDR3 spells CASSQGFGTSGLETQYF. The CDR3 DNA follows: TGCGCCAGCAGCCAAGGATTCGGGACTAGCGGTTTGGAGACCCAGTACTTC.

This chain links TRBV2 with TRBJ2-7; the match to TRBD1 covers 8 bases. Germline V gives CDR1 SNHLY, CDR2 FYNNEI. V gave up 4 bases and J gave up 2 bases; unmatched junction bases: 4. This CDR3 has 14 residues. This chain's CDR3 is CASSVGQGPYEQYF. The CDR3 DNA follows: TGTGCCAGCAGTGTAGGACAGGGTCCCTACGAGCAGTACTTC.

V gene TRBV30 combines with J gene TRBJ1-2, with 8 bases matching TRBD1. Trimming removed 4 bases from V and 6 bases from J; junction bases left unmatched: 13. Germline values: CDR1 GTSNPN, CDR2 SVGIG (reference sequence). The CDR3 is made up of 15 amino acids. In nucleotides, the CDR3 is TGTGCCTGGATAGCGGGGGACAGGATCAGAAATGGCTACACCTTC. This sequence encodes CAWIAGDRIRNGYTF.

The gene calls are TRBV4-1 and TRBJ1-5, with a weak D call TRBD1 (6 bases). Per germline, CDR1 MGHRA and CDR2 YSYEKL. The CDR3 has 15 amino acids. The V end lost 1 base, the J end lost 7 bases, and 14 bases lay between the germline ends. The CDR3 coding sequence is TGCGCCAGCAGCCAAGGTCAGGGGAGAGGGCAGCCCCAGCATTTT. Translated: CASSQGQGRGQPQHF.

The chain has TRBV28 and TRBJ2-1; 9 bases map to TRBD2. Trimming took 1 base from V and 6 from J; bases not matched to a gene: 1. Germline-derived CDR1 and CDR2 are MDHEN and SYDVKM. The CDR3 covers 14 residues. CDR3 coding DNA: TGTGCCAGCAGTTTATTGGGACTAGCCAATGAGCAGTTCTTC. Residues: CASSLLGLANEQFF.

This clone was seen only once. This chain connects TRBV7-2 to TRBJ2-3; TRBD2 is a possible D gene (6 bases). CDR3 length: 14 amino acids. Germline assignment: CDR1 SGHTA and CDR2 FQGNSA. V was clipped by 5 bases and J by 6 bases, with 15 bases between them. The CDR3 DNA sequence: TGTGCCAGCAGCCCCGGGTTGGGGGGTGATACGCAGTATTTT. Its protein is CASSPGLGGDTQYF.

This clone was counted a single time. The rearrangement joins TRBV5-4 to TRBJ1-1, with 9 bases matching TRBD1. V trimming: 0 bases; J trimming: 5 bases; junction bases outside the gene matches: 5. The germline V gene encodes CDR1 SGHNT and CDR2 YYREEE (reference sequence). The CDR3 runs to 15 residues. The CDR3, as DNA: TGTGCCAGCAGCTTGGAGGGACAGGGTTTGACTGAAGCTTTCTTT. Translating gives CASSLEGQGLTEAFF.

The table lists this clone with a few counts. This chain joins TRBV7-9 and TRBJ2-2; tentative D call: TRBD2 (6 bases). Germline values: CDR1 SEHNR, CDR2 FQNEAQ (reference sequence). The V end lost 5 bases, the J end lost 7 bases, and 20 bases lay between the germline ends. This CDR3 comprises 16 residues. CDR3 sequence reads: CASSLVAGMEGGELFF. As DNA, the CDR3 is TGTGCCAGCAGCCTGGTGGCGGGAATGGAGGGCGGGGAGCTGTTTTTT.

This clone was seen only once. The chain is built from TRBV5-4 and TRBJ2-3; D is ambiguous. Germline CDR1 and CDR2: SGHNT and YYREEE (reference sequence). Trimming removed 1 base from V and 5 bases from J, with 11 bases in between. This CDR3 has 14 amino acids. The CDR3 DNA reads TGTGCCAGCAGCTTGAAGGGATTAGTAGATACGCAGTATTTT. Its protein is CASSLKGLVDTQYF.